A selection of T cell receptor beta chains follows, all from one sample in a study of response to subunit inactivated influenza vaccine. TCRdb re-derived calls from the RT-PCR reads in MiXCR, one entry per CDR3 protein. The sample contains 630,000 or so distinct CDR3 sequences, around 14% of which appear only once. Sequencing was performed on PBMCs from blood, taken roughly 12 days after vaccination. These receptors all come from a man between 50 and 59 years old who received an inactivated influenza vaccine. The CDR3 runs from the conserved cysteine through the conserved F or W. D genes are given only for firm matches. Not every row has a clone size; where given, it reads once, few, many or a size class.

V gene: TRBV11-1
clone size: few
J gene: TRBJ2-1
D gene: TRBD1
CDR3 DNA: TGTGCCAGCAGCCTTTTTTGGCAGGGGGCGGGCCATGAGCAGTTCTTC
CDR3 protein: CASSLFWQGAGHEQFF

V gene: TRBV12-3/TRBV12-4
clone size: few
J gene: TRBJ2-5
D gene: TRBD2
CDR3 DNA: TGTGCCAGCAGTTCCGGGACTAGCGGGGAAGAGACCCAGTACTTC
CDR3 protein: CASSSGTSGEETQYF

V gene: TRBV29-1
clone size: few
J gene: TRBJ2-3
D gene: TRBD2
CDR3 DNA: TGCAGCATCGGGGGGGTGACAGATACGCAGTATTTT
CDR3 protein: CSIGGVTDTQYF

V gene: TRBV9
clone size: few
J gene: TRBJ2-5
D gene: NA
CDR3 DNA: TGTGCCAGCAGCGTAGCTAGCCAAGAGACCCAGTACTTC
CDR3 protein: CASSVASQETQYF

V gene: TRBV20-1
clone size: NA
J gene: TRBJ2-5
D gene: NA
CDR3 DNA: TGCAGTGCTAGAGAGTGGAAGGCGGCAGAGACCCAGTACTTC
CDR3 protein: CSAREWKAAETQYF

V gene: TRBV14
clone size: many
J gene: TRBJ2-5
D gene: NA
CDR3 DNA: TGTGCCAGCAGCCAAGTGGGTTCCGAGACCCAGTACTTC
CDR3 protein: CASSQVGSETQYF

V gene: TRBV5-1
clone size: many
J gene: TRBJ2-3
D gene: TRBD1
CDR3 DNA: TGTGCCAGCAGCCAGGGACAGGGAGCAGATACGCAGTATTTT
CDR3 protein: CASSQGQGADTQYF

V gene: TRBV7-2
clone size: NA
J gene: TRBJ2-1
D gene: NA
CDR3 DNA: TGTGCCAGCAGCTTATCTAGTCCCTACAATGAGCAGTTCTTC
CDR3 protein: CASSLSSPYNEQFF

V gene: TRBV3-1
clone size: few
J gene: TRBJ2-7
D gene: NA
CDR3 DNA: TGTGCCAGCAGTAAGGTGGAAACCTACGAGCAGTACTTC
CDR3 protein: CASSKVETYEQYF

V gene: TRBV4-3
clone size: NA
J gene: TRBJ2-1
D gene: TRBD1
CDR3 DNA: TGCGCCAGCAGTCCCGGACAGGGCCATCTCATAGAGCAGTTCTTC
CDR3 protein: CASSPGQGHLIEQFF

V gene: TRBV29-1
clone size: few
J gene: TRBJ2-1
D gene: NA
CDR3 DNA: TGCAGCGTCGGGGATCCGGGGGATGAGCAGTTCTTC
CDR3 protein: CSVGDPGDEQFF

V gene: TRBV18
clone size: NA
J gene: TRBJ1-1
D gene: TRBD1
CDR3 DNA: TGTGCCAGCTCACCAAACACAGGGGGTGGCACTGAAGCTTTCTTT
CDR3 protein: CASSPNTGGGTEAFF

V gene: TRBV12-3/TRBV12-4
clone size: few
J gene: TRBJ1-6
D gene: TRBD1
CDR3 DNA: TGTGCCAGCAGTGGACAGGGGGGAGGGAGGTCACCCCTCCACTTT
CDR3 protein: CASSGQGGGRSPLHF